Presented here are 12 T cell receptor beta chains from one specimen sequenced in a study of T cell repertoires in cytomegalovirus infection. Their target antigens are unknown. One entry per CDR3 protein results from TCRdb running MiXCR on the reads. In the table there are a few hundred thousand distinct CDR3 sequences, about 33% of which are singletons. Sequenced material: cultured PBMCs, taken from culture after CMV antigen stimulation. The receptors originated from a human donor in good health (CMV status not recorded). Some clones in this sample may be carry-over from other donors' samples.

This clonotype appeared once. The chain has TRBV30 and TRBJ2-7; D gene ambiguous. CDR1 is GTSNPN, CDR2 SVGIG, per germline (reference sequence). This CDR3 is built from 12 residues. V lost 0 bases, J lost 4 bases, and 7 bases lay in between. CDR3 protein: CAWSVSSYEQYF. In DNA, the CDR3 is TGTGCCTGGAGTGTCTCCTCTTACGAGCAGTACTTC.

This clonotype was detected a few times. The rearrangement joins TRBV6-5 to TRBJ2-1; 10 positions match TRBD1. CDR1 is MNHEY and CDR2 is SVGAGI in the germline V gene. This CDR3 is 15 amino acids long. V was clipped by 4 bases and J by 3 bases; unmatched bases: 3. CDR3 protein: CASSLGQGLYNEQFF. As DNA, the CDR3 is TGTGCCAGCAGTTTGGGACAGGGGCTCTACAATGAGCAGTTCTTC.

This clonotype has just a few counts. V and J are TRBV6-2 or TRBV6-3 and TRBJ2-7; maybe TRBD2 (5 bases). The CDR3 is 13 amino acids. Germline CDR1 reads MNHEY; CDR2 reads SVGEGT. The V end lost 5 bases, the J end lost 0 bases, and 8 bases lay between the germline ends. The CDR3 DNA reads TGTGCCAGCAGTCAGGACTTCTCCTACGAGCAGTACGTC. Residues: CASSQDFSYEQYV.

The chain combines TRBV12-3 or TRBV12-4 with TRBJ2-6; 12 bases are a match to TRBD2. The length of the CDR3 is 18 residues. The junction had 6 bases not matched to a gene; V was cut back by 6 bases and J by 0 bases. The CDR3 here is CASSPTSGRSSGANVLTF. CDR3 coding DNA: TGTGCCAGCAGCCCTACTAGCGGGAGGAGCTCTGGGGCCAACGTCCTGACTTTC.

This clonotype was observed a few times. This chain uses TRBV20-1 with TRBJ2-3; 7 nucleotides line up with TRBD2. CDR3 size: 18 residues. CDR1 is DFQATT, CDR2 SNEGSKA, per germline (reference sequence). V shed 0 bases and J 2 bases; nucleotides not matched to a gene: 14. The CDR3 is CSARDPKLAGDFTDTQYF. CDR3 nucleotide sequence: TGCAGTGCTAGAGATCCCAAGTTAGCGGGTGACTTCACAGATACGCAGTATTTT.

This clonotype came up many times. The chain employs TRBV7-2 and TRBJ2-5, with 8 bases matching TRBD2. Germline CDR1 reads SGHTA; CDR2 reads FQGNSA. This CDR3 region has 16 residues. V shed 6 bases, J shed 3 bases, and the junction held 12 bases outside the gene matches. DNA for the CDR3: TGTGCCAGCAGGACTGCAGCGGGAGTACGGGAAGAGACCCAGTACTTC. This encodes CASRTAAGVREETQYF. Drawing the rest from reference TRBV7-2 and TRBJ2-5, the complete variable domain is GAGVSQSPSNKVTEKGKDVELRCDPISGHTALYWYRQSLGQGLEFLIYFQGNSAPDKSGLPSDRFSAERTGGSVSTLTIQRTQQEDSAVYLCASRTAAGVREETQYFGPGTRLLVL.

This clonotype was found once. The chain links TRBV11-2 to TRBJ2-5, with 8 bases aligning to TRBD1. The V gene end was trimmed by 1 base and the J gene end by 9 bases; junction bases not matched to a gene: 7. Germline V gene lookup returns CDR1 SGHAT and CDR2 FQNNGV. The CDR3 spans 14 residues. CDR3 region: CASSLAGTGSAQYF. The CDR3, as DNA: TGTGCCAGCAGCTTAGCCGGGACAGGATCGGCCCAGTACTTC. Variable domain in full (rest from reference TRBV11-2 and TRBJ2-5): EAGVAQSPRYKIIEKRQSVAFWCNPISGHATLYWYQQILGQGPKLLIQFQNNGVVDDSQLPKDRFSAERLKGVDSTLKIQPAKLEDSAVYLCASSLAGTGSAQYFGPGTRLLVL.

This clonotype occurred a few times. The rearrangement joins TRBV7-2 to TRBJ2-7; 10 bases match TRBD2. This CDR3 is built from 18 residues. Germline assignment: CDR1 SGHTA and CDR2 FQGNSA. With V trimmed by 2 bases and J by 4 bases, 14 bases remained unmatched. Here the CDR3 reads CASSLSPPGTSVTYEQYF. Here the CDR3 DNA reads TGTGCCAGCAGCTTAAGCCCCCCCGGGACTAGCGTGACTTACGAGCAGTACTTC.

The V and J genes are TRBV6-5 and TRBJ2-5, with TRBD1 matching 7 bases. CDR3 size: 13 residues. Germline CDR1 and CDR2: MNHEY and SVGAGI. V gave up 4 bases and J gave up 9 bases; unmatched junction bases: 8. Here the CDR3 reads CASSFRDTGAQYF. The CDR3 nucleotides are TGTGCCAGCAGTTTCCGGGACACAGGGGCCCAGTACTTC.

This clonotype has just a few counts. V gene TRBV7-2 combines with J gene TRBJ1-2; D may be TRBD1 (5 bases). CDR3 length: 15 residues. Germline loops: CDR1 SGHTA, CDR2 FQGNSA. Trimming took off 1 base at V and 6 bases at J, with 15 bases between the two ends. In DNA, the CDR3 is TGTGCCAGCAGCTTAGTTTCCAGGGCTTATGATGGCTACACCTTC. This gives the protein CASSLVSRAYDGYTF.

This clonotype was recorded a few times. The V and J genes are TRBV4-3 and TRBJ2-6, with D hard to call. The CDR3 spans 17 residues. CDR1 LGHNA and CDR2 YSLEER come from the germline V gene. Between the trimmed V and J ends, which lost 0 bases and 0 bases, there was a span of 9 bases. The CDR3 region has the DNA TGCGCCAGCAGCCAAGAAGGCCGGGCCTCTGGGGCCAACGTCCTGACTTTC. Translation gives CASSQEGRASGANVLTF.

This clonotype was counted a single time. The V call is TRBV29-1, the J call TRBJ1-3; D is ambiguous. Germline CDR1 reads SQVTM; CDR2 reads ANQGSEA. V was clipped by 6 bases and J by 1 base, with 7 bases between them. CDR3 size: 12 residues. DNA of the CDR3: TGCAGCGTCGTAGAATCTGGAAACACCATATATTTT. This encodes CSVVESGNTIYF.